The sequence of this TCR beta chain was determined in a study of blood T cell repertoires in COVID-19. Clones were read by immunoSEQ multiplex PCR, and TCRdb kept only the in-frame ones, dropping some. The sample lists around 100,000 clones, about 80% occurring once. The CDR3 totals 14 residues. Trimming stripped 8 bases from V and 10 bases from J, with 22 bases between. The germline V gene encodes CDR1 SGHDT and CDR2 YYEEEE. The TCR sequence derives from a human donor in a cohort sampled during active COVID-19. Sample: peripheral blood. The chain joins TRBV5-6 to TRBJ1-3; TRBD1 is a possible D gene (6 bases). CDR3 sequence (DNA): TGTGCCAGTAACCAGATTGGACAGAGCGATACCATATATTTT. Amino acid sequence: CASNQIGQSDTIYF.